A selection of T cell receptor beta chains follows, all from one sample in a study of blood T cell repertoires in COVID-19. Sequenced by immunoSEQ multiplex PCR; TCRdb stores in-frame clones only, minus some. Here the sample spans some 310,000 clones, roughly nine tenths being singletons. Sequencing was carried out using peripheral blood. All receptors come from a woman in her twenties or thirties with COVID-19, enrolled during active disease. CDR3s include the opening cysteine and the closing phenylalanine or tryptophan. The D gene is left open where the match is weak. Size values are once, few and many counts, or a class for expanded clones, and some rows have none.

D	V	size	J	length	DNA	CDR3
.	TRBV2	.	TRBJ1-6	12	TGTGCCAGCTCAGGGTGGGTTTCACCCCTCCACTTT	CASSGWVSPLHF
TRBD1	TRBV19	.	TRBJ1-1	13	TGTGCCAGTAAAAGGACAGGGGATACTGAAGCTTTCTTT	CASKRTGDTEAFF
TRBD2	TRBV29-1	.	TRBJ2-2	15	TGCAGCGTTCCAAGGACTAGCGGAAGCACCGGGGAGCTGTTTTTT	CSVPRTSGSTGELFF
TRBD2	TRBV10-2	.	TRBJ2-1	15	TGCGCCAGCCTAGACGGACTAGCGGGAATAAGTGAGCAGTTCTTC	CASLDGLAGISEQFF
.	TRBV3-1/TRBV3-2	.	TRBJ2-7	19	TGTGCCAGCAGCCAAGGGGGGAGGACGCAGCAGGGACTCTCCTACGAGCAGTACTTC	CASSQGGRTQQGLSYEQYF
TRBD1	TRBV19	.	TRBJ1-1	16	TGTGCCAGTAGTAAGATCACAGGGGGCGCGGGGACTGAAGCTTTCTTT	CASSKITGGAGTEAFF
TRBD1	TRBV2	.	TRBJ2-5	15	TGTGCCAGCAGCGACCTCGGGACAGTGCAAGAGACCCAGTACTTC	CASSDLGTVQETQYF
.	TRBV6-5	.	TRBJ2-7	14	TGTGCCAGCAGTTACCGACATAAATTATACGAGCAGTACTTC	CASSYRHKLYEQYF
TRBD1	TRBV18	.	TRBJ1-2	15	TGTGCCAGCTCACCTGATCTGGACAGGGTTTATGGCTACACCTTC	CASSPDLDRVYGYTF
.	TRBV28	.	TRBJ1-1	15	TGTGCCAGCAGTTACTCAGACAGGATGAACACTGAAGCTTTCTTT	CASSYSDRMNTEAFF
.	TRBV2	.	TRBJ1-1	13	TGTGCCAGCAAAGGTAGCTTACTCACGGGAGCTTTCTTT	CASKGSLLTGAFF
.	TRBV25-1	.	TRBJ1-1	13	TGTGCCAGCAGGATCAGATTGGACACTGAAGCTTTCTTT	CASRIRLDTEAFF
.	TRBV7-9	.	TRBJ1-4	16	TGTGCCAGCAGCTTAGGGACACATGCAACTAATGAAAAACTGTTTTTT	CASSLGTHATNEKLFF
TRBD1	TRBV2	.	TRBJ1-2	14	TGTGCCAGCAGCTCAGCCGACAGGGGATATGGCTACACCTTC	CASSSADRGYGYTF
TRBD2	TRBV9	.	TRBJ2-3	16	TGTGCCAGCAGCGGGCAGGGAGGACTAGCGTCAGATACGCAGTATTTT	CASSGQGGLASDTQYF
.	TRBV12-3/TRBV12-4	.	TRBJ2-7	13	TGTGCCAGCAGGCCTCGATCTACCTACGAGCAGTACTTC	CASRPRSTYEQYF
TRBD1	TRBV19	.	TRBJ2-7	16	TGTGCCAGTAGTAACGGCGGGACAGGGGCAACCTACGAGCAGTACTTC	CASSNGGTGATYEQYF
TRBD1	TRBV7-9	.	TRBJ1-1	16	TGTGCCAGCAGCTTAGCGGGGACAGGGGGTCGTCAGGGAGCTTTCTTT	CASSLAGTGGRQGAFF
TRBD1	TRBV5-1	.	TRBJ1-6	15	TGCGCCAGCAGCCCCGGGACAGGGGAGCATTCACCCCTCCACTTT	CASSPGTGEHSPLHF
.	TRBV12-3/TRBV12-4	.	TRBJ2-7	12	TGTGCCAGCAGTTTAACAGTATACGAGCAGTACTTC	CASSLTVYEQYF
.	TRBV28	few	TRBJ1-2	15	TGTGCCAGCAGTTTAGGGTCAGGAAAAAATTATGGCTACACCTTC	CASSLGSGKNYGYTF
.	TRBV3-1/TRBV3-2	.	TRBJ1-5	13	TGTGCCAGCAGCCCACAGGGAGGGCAGCCCCAGCATTTT	CASSPQGGQPQHF
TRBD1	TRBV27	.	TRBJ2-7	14	TGTGCCAGCAGTTTGGACAGGGGGCATCGGGAGCAGTACTTC	CASSLDRGHREQYF
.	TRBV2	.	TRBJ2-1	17	.	CASSTSGEGEGEHEQFF
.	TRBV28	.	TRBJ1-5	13	TGTGCCAGCAGTTTCGGGGGGGATCAGCCCCAGCATTTT	CASSFGGDQPQHF
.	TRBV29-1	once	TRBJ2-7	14	TGCAGCGTTGAAGGGGATACGGGAATGCCCGAGCAGTACTTC	CSVEGDTGMPEQYF
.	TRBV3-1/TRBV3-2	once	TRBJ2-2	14	TGTGCCAGCAGCCGAAACAGGGACCCCGGGGAGCTGTTTTTT	CASSRNRDPGELFF
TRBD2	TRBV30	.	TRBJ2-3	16	TGTGCCTGGAGTTCAGGACTAGCGGGAGGCTCAGATACGCAGTATTTT	CAWSSGLAGGSDTQYF
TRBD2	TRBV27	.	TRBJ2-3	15	TGTGCCAGCAGTTTTCTAGCGGTTAGCACAGATACGCAGTATTTT	CASSFLAVSTDTQYF
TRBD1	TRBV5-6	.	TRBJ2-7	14	TGTGCCAGCAGCCTTGAGAGGGGGCGATCCGAGCAGTACTTC	CASSLERGRSEQYF
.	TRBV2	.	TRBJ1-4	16	TGTGCCAGCACATCGCAGGGCAGTCGTAGGAATGAAAAACTGTTTTTT	CASTSQGSRRNEKLFF
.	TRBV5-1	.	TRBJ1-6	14	TGCGCCAGCAGCTTGGACAGGGATAATTCACCCCTCCACTTT	CASSLDRDNSPLHF
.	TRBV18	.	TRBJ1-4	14	TGTGCCAGCTCAGGGACATCCCTCGGAGGAGAACTGTTTTTT	CASSGTSLGGELFF
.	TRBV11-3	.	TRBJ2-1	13	TGTGCCAGCAGCCTGCGAGCGTCTAATGAGCAGTTCTTC	CASSLRASNEQFF
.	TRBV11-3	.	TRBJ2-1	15	TGTGCCAGCAGCTTGGGGGGGCCCTCGGGAAATGAGCAGTTCTTC	CASSLGGPSGNEQFF